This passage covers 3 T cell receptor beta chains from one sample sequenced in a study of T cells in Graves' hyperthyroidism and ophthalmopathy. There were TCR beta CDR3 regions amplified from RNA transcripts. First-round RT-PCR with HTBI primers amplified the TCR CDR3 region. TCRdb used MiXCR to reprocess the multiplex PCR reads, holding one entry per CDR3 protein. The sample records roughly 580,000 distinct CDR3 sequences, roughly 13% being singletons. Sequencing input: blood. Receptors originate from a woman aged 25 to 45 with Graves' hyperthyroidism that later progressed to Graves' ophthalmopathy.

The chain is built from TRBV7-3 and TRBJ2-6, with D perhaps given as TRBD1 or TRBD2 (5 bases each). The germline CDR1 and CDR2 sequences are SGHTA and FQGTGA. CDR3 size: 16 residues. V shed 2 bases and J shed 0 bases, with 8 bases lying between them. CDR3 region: CASSLLRGSGANVLTF. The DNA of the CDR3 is TGTGCCAGCAGCTTATTGAGGGGCTCTGGGGCCAACGTCCTGACTTTC.

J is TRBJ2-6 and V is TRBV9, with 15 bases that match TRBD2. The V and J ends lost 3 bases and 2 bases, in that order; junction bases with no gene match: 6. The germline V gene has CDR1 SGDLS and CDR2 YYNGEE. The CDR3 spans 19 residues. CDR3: CASSAGLAGGLAGANVLTF. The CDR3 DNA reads TGTGCCAGCAGCGCGGGACTAGCGGGAGGCCTAGCTGGGGCCAACGTCCTGACTTTC.

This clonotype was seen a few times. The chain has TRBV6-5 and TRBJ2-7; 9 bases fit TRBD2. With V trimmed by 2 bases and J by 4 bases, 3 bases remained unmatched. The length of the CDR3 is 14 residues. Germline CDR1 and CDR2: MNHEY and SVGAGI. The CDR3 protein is CASSYAGGPYEQYF. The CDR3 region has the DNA TGTGCCAGCAGTTACGCGGGAGGGCCGTACGAGCAGTACTTC.